These 20 T cell receptor beta chains share one sample of origin, sequenced in a study of blood T cell repertoires in COVID-19 (dated by TCRdb to 2018 to 2021). To prepare the library, the immunoSEQ multiplex PCR assay was applied. Held by TCRdb, this immuneACCESS table contains in-frame sequences only and omits some clones. Under half of the omission traces to an unresolved V gene where checked; the cause of the rest is unknown. Across this sample there are 380,000 or so clones, with over 75% seen only once. Of the sample, under 1.5% is held by the ten largest clones. Source material: PBMCs or T cells enriched from blood (not recorded which). The receptors were sampled from a man aged 25 to 45 who had recovered from COVID-19.

This clone was found once. V gene TRBV6-6 combines with J gene TRBJ1-2; 7 positions match TRBD1. The germline V gene encodes CDR1 MNHNY and CDR2 SVGAGI (reference sequence). V lost 7 bases, J lost 8 bases, and 13 bases stayed unmatched. There are 14 residues in the CDR3. The CDR3 loop reads CASTPSLDRDGYTF. CDR3 DNA: TGTGCCAGCACTCCCAGTCTCGACAGGGACGGCTACACCTTC.

The gene calls are TRBV16 and TRBJ1-4, with D possibly TRBD1 on 6 matching bases. Germline V lookup: CDR1 KGHSY, CDR2 FQNENV. The germline V and J ends were trimmed by 4 bases and 0 bases, with 12 bases remaining between them. The CDR3 covers 16 residues. The CDR3 bases are TGTGCCAGCAGCCTAGGGACACCTGCAACTAATGAAAAACTGTTTTTT. It yields the protein CASSLGTPATNEKLFF. The full variable domain, in which reference TRBV16 and TRBJ1-4 provide the parts outside the CDR3, is GEEVAQTPKHLVRGEGQKAKLYCAPIKGHSYVFWYQQVLKNEFKFLISFQNENVFDETGMPKERFSAKCLPNSPCSLEIQATKLEDSAVYFCASSLGTPATNEKLFFGSGTQLSVL.

The V and J genes are TRBV11-3 and TRBJ2-3; the D gene is possibly TRBD1 (5 bases). Germline V lookup: CDR1 SGHNT, CDR2 YENEEA. The CDR3 is 16 residues long. With 1 base removed from V and 4 bases from J, the gap between germline ends came to 15 bases. Here the CDR3 reads CASSLGVGAGADTQYF. Written as DNA, the CDR3 is TGTGCCAGCAGCTTAGGTGTTGGGGCTGGAGCAGATACGCAGTATTTT.

This clone was recorded only once. The rearrangement uses TRBV6-5 and TRBJ2-7; 7 nucleotides agree with TRBD2. V was clipped by 6 bases and J by 1 base; unmatched bases: 3. CDR3 length: 13 residues. Germline CDR1 is MNHEY and CDR2 is SVGAGI. The CDR3 nucleotides are TGTGCCAGCAGGACGGGGGGTTCCTACGAGCAGTACTTC. The encoded protein is CASRTGGSYEQYF.

The chain links TRBV30 to TRBJ2-7; TRBD2 matches 8 bases. CDR3 size: 13 residues. In germline, CDR1 is GTSNPN, CDR2 SVGIG (reference sequence). With 8 bases clipped from V and 5 bases from J, the junction kept 11 bases outside the gene matches. CDR3 bases: TGTGCCCGGGAGGGGCCCAACGGCAACGAGCAGTACTTC. This gives the protein CAREGPNGNEQYF.

This clone was seen a single time. The chain uses TRBV21-1 and TRBJ1-5; the table's D call of TRBD1 was not tested on the DNA. TRBV21-1 constitutes a pseudogene. CDR3 size: 22 residues. In DNA form, the CDR3 reads TGTGCCAGCAGCAAAAAGCTACTCGTTGGGACAGGGAGGAAATATAGCAATCAGCCCCAGCATTTT. Translating it yields CASSKKLLVGTGRKYSNQPQHF.

This clone was seen only once. The identical CDR3 is also encoded by other nucleotide sequences in the sample. This chain uses TRBV9 with TRBJ1-2; the match to TRBD1 covers 10 bases. The trim removed 4 bases at V and 3 bases at J, leaving 3 bases unmatched. Germline CDR1 SGDLS, CDR2 YYNGEE. CDR3 length equals 14 residues. Here the CDR3 DNA reads TGTGCCAGCAGCCCAGGGACAGGGGACTATGGCTACACCTTC. It yields the protein CASSPGTGDYGYTF.

The chain couples TRBV19 to TRBJ2-1; tentatively, D is TRBD1 (6 bases). Trimming pared 4 bases from V and 4 bases from J, leaving 14 bases between. This CDR3 comprises 15 residues. CDR1 and CDR2 from the germline V gene are LNHDA and SQIVND (reference sequence). The CDR3 region is CASSTPGTRYNEQFF. For the CDR3, the DNA is TGTGCCAGTAGTACGCCCGGGACAAGGTACAATGAGCAGTTCTTC.

This clone was seen at least ten times. The chain joins TRBV19 to TRBJ2-2; D might be TRBD1 (6 bases). The CDR3 is 15 residues long. V lost 6 bases, J lost 5 bases, and 16 bases lay in between. The germline gives CDR1 LNHDA, CDR2 SQIVND (reference sequence). Here the CDR3 DNA reads TGTGCCAGTAGATTTCCCGGGACACCTACCGGGGAGCTGTTTTTT. Translating gives CASRFPGTPTGELFF.

About this clone: Additional DNA sequences in this sample encode the identical CDR3. The gene calls are TRBV5-1 and TRBJ1-2; possible D gene TRBD1, 5 bases. Germline CDR1 SGHRS, CDR2 YFSETQ. The CDR3 covers 13 residues. With 0 bases removed from V and 6 bases from J, the gap between germline ends came to 9 bases. The CDR3 nucleotides are TGCGCCAGCAGCTTGGGCAGGGAGGATGGCTACACCTTC. Protein: CASSLGREDGYTF.

This sequence joins TRBV27 and TRBJ1-3; TRBD1 is a possible D gene (6 bases). This CDR3 has 14 amino acids. V was shortened by 8 bases and J by 0 bases, with 11 bases between the two germline ends. Germline V lookup: CDR1 MNHEY, CDR2 SMNVEV (reference sequence). The CDR3: CASWGRLSGNTIYF. DNA for the CDR3: TGTGCCAGCTGGGGGCGCCTCTCTGGAAACACCATATATTTT.

The chain joins TRBV10-1 to TRBJ1-6, with 9 bases lining up with TRBD1. Germline loops: CDR1 WNHNN, CDR2 SYGVQD (reference sequence). The V and J ends lost 0 bases and 11 bases, in that order; junction bases with no gene match: 5. The CDR3 spans 15 residues. CDR3 loop: CASSESGTGRAPLHF. The CDR3 DNA reads as TGCGCCAGCAGTGAGTCGGGGACAGGGAGAGCACCCCTCCACTTT.

This chain connects TRBV15 to TRBJ1-5; 8 bases align to TRBD1. The CDR3 length is 15 residues. The germline V gene encodes CDR1 LNHNV and CDR2 YYDKDF (reference sequence). The J segment lost 2 bases and the V segment lost 3 bases, leaving 3 bases of the junction unmatched. The CDR3 reads CATSREQGGNQPQHF. The CDR3 DNA is TGTGCCACCAGCAGGGAACAGGGGGGCAATCAGCCCCAGCATTTT.

The rearrangement links TRBV24-1 to TRBJ1-1, with D perhaps TRBD1 (6 bases). CDR3 length: 17 amino acids. CDR1 is KGHDR and CDR2 is SFDVKD in the germline V gene. V lost 5 bases to trimming and J lost 2 bases, with 20 bases between them. The chain's CDR3 is CATSGAINRAQNTEAFF. The CDR3 nucleotides are TGTGCCACCAGTGGCGCAATAAACAGGGCCCAAAACACTGAAGCTTTCTTT.

The chain is built from TRBV6-2 or TRBV6-3 and TRBJ2-5, with a possible D match to TRBD2 (6 bases). Trimming left V 4 bases short and J 1 base short, with 16 bases between. This CDR3 has 16 residues. Germline assignment: CDR1 MNHEY and CDR2 SVGEGT. The CDR3: CASSSRWGSGQETQYF. In DNA form, the CDR3 reads TGTGCCAGCAGTTCGAGGTGGGGTAGCGGCCAAGAGACCCAGTACTTC.

The chain has TRBV4-3 and TRBJ1-2, with D possibly matching TRBD1 (5 bases). Trimming took off 4 bases at V and 9 bases at J, with 27 bases between the two ends. The CDR3 has 17 residues. Germline loops: CDR1 LGHNA, CDR2 YSLEER. The CDR3 bases are TGCGCCAGCAGCCCGGAAACCGGGGGTGCCAAGGGATTGAGCTACACCTTC. Its protein product is CASSPETGGAKGLSYTF.

The V and J genes are TRBV7-9 and TRBJ1-6; 7 bases align to TRBD1. The CDR3 sequence is 15 residues long. Germline V gives CDR1 SEHNR, CDR2 FQNEAQ (reference sequence). V shed 3 bases, J shed 5 bases, and the junction held 4 bases outside the gene matches. The DNA of the CDR3 is TGTGCCAGCAGCTTTACAGGGGAGAATAATTCACCCCTCCACTTT. This encodes CASSFTGENNSPLHF.

This clone was counted once. The chain employs TRBV30 and TRBJ1-1, with 8 bases lining up with TRBD1. Germline V lookup: CDR1 GTSNPN, CDR2 SVGIG (reference sequence). The CDR3 totals 14 residues. The V gene end was trimmed by 8 bases and the J gene end by 3 bases; junction bases not matched to a gene: 11. The CDR3 nucleotides are TGTGCCGGGGACGGACAGGGCGGGTACACTGAAGCTTTCTTT. Amino acids: CAGDGQGGYTEAFF. The full variable domain, its missing parts supplied by reference TRBV30 and TRBJ1-1, is SQTIHQWPATLVQPVGSPLSLECTVEGTSNPNLYWYRQAAGRGLQLLFYSVGIGQISSEVPQNLSASRPQDRQFILSSKKLLLSDSGFYLCAGDGQGGYTEAFFGQGTRLTVV.

This chain's CDR3 is CASSLPPGQGFVTNEKLFF. Here the CDR3 DNA reads TGCGCCAGCAGCTTGCCCCCGGGACAGGGTTTTGTTACTAATGAAAAACTGTTTTTT. The chain links TRBV5-1 to TRBJ1-4; the match to TRBD1 covers 9 bases. With 1 base clipped from V and 2 bases from J, the junction kept 12 bases outside the gene matches. Germline V gene lookup returns CDR1 SGHRS and CDR2 YFSETQ. The length of the CDR3 is 19 residues.

The chain uses TRBV18 and TRBJ2-1; a possible D gene is TRBD2 (6 bases). Germline assignment: CDR1 KGHSH and CDR2 LQKENI. Trimming removed 4 bases at V and 7 bases at J, with 14 bases between. This CDR3 is 14 amino acids long. CDR3 nucleotides: TGTGCCAGCTCACTCTCCCAGGAGGGTAATGAGCAGTTCTTC. Its translation: CASSLSQEGNEQFF.